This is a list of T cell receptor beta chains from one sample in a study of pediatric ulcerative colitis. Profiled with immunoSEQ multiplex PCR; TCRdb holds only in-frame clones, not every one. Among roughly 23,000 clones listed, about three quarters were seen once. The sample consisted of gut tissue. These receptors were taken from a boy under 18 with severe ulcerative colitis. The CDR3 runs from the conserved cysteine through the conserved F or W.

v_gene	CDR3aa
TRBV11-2	CASSLGPAQYF
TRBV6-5	CASRRTGLDYTF
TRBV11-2	CASSSGWVYEQYF
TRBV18	CASSPDGRALSNYGYTF
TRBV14	CASSPFGQGRNSPLHF
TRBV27	CASRLTGYEKLFF
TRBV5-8	CASSLYKGIDNSPLHF
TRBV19	CASSVYGDGAFF
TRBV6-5	CASSYFGRNTEAFF
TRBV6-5	CARDRGLANEKLFF
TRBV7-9	CAVRTGLGTEAFF
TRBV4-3	CASSQPSGGQNEQFF
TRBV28	CASSPGGQNYGYTF
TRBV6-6	CASSYFQAEDEQFF
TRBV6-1	CASSEFGQYYGYTF
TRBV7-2	CASSLGISGNTIYF